The rows below give T cell receptor beta chains drawn from one sample of a study of shared clonotypes between healthy human individuals. This table comes from immunoSEQ multiplex PCR, and its TCRdb copy is limited to in-frame clones, with some not included. The data show more than 400,000 clones, about 72% seen once. Specimen: PBMCs. The receptors were sampled from a woman aged 35 to 49 in good health. Some clones in this sample may be carry-over from other donors' samples. CDR3s include the opening cysteine and the closing phenylalanine or tryptophan. A D gene is named only where the DNA matches it firmly. The size entry is marked missing in some rows and otherwise reads once, few, many or a size class.

>many|TRBJ1-5|TRBV30|15|NA
TGTGCCTGGAGTACGGGGCAGCTAGACAATCAGCCCCAGCATTTT
CAWSTGQLDNQPQHF
>NA|TRBJ1-5|TRBV6-7|14|NA
TGTGCCAGCACGGGAACAGGACAAAATCAGCCCCAGCATTTT
CASTGTGQNQPQHF
>once|TRBJ1-1|TRBV28|15|TRBD1
TGTGCCAGCAGTCCCCAAACAGGGGGGGAGACTGAAGCTTTCTTT
CASSPQTGGETEAFF
>once|TRBJ2-1|TRBV2|14|TRBD1
TGTGCCAGCAGCTGGACAGGCCTCACCAATGAGCAGTTCTTC
CASSWTGLTNEQFF
>few|TRBJ1-1|TRBV6-5|14|NA
TGTGCCAGCAGGGGAACGGACAGCTACACTGAAGCTTTCTTT
CASRGTDSYTEAFF
>NA|TRBJ2-7|TRBV5-4|14|NA
TGTGCCAGCAGCTTGGGCAGGGAAACCTACGAGCAGTACTTC
CASSLGRETYEQYF
>NA|TRBJ2-3|TRBV28|14|NA
TGTGCCAGCATCCTAGGGAGACACACAGATACGCAGTATTTT
CASILGRHTDTQYF
>few|TRBJ2-1|TRBV30|14|TRBD2
TGTGCCTGGAGTGTACTAGCGGCGTACAATGAGCAGTTCTTC
CAWSVLAAYNEQFF
>few|TRBJ2-5|TRBV28|14|NA
TGTGCCAGCAGTTTCCGGACTGGGCGGGAGACCCAGTACTTC
CASSFRTGRETQYF
>NA|TRBJ1-2|TRBV7-8|15|NA
TGTGCCAGCAGCTTAGCCTCAGGGGCGAACTATGGCTACACCTTC
CASSLASGANYGYTF
>NA|TRBJ2-7|TRBV27|14|NA
TGTGCCAGCAGTTTCCGGGAAGGTAGCTACGAGCAGTACTTC
CASSFREGSYEQYF
>NA|TRBJ1-4|TRBV25-1|14|TRBD1
TGTGCCAGCGGACCCGGGACAGGGACTGAAAAACTGTTTTTT
CASGPGTGTEKLFF
>few|TRBJ1-1|TRBV6-5|11|NA
TGTGCCAGCAGTTTATCAGGGGCAGCTTTCTTT
CASSLSGAAFF
>NA|TRBJ2-7|TRBV10-2|11|NA
TGCGCCAGCAGTGAGGCAGTCGAGCAGTACTTC
CASSEAVEQYF
>NA|TRBJ2-5|TRBV2|13|NA
TGTGCCAGCAGCCTCGAACTCCAAGAGACCCAGTACTTC
CASSLELQETQYF
>NA|TRBJ2-2|TRBV19|12|TRBD2
TGTGCCAGTAGGACTAGCCCCGGGGAGCTGTTTTTT
CASRTSPGELFF
>NA|TRBJ2-7|TRBV19|15|TRBD1
TGTGCCAGTACCCCCGGGACAGGGGCCTTTTACGAGCAGTACTTC
CASTPGTGAFYEQYF
>NA|TRBJ2-7|TRBV2|14|TRBD2
TGTGCCAGCAGTGAGACTAGCGGGATCTACGAGCAGTACTTC
CASSETSGIYEQYF